The source of this TCR beta chain is a study of patients and donors after allogeneic stem cell transplantation. Each CDR3 protein gets one entry after TCRdb re-called the RT-PCR reads with MiXCR. Among 900,000 to 1,000,000 distinct CDR3 sequences listed, more than 15% were seen once. The length of the CDR3 is 14 residues. The V and J ends lost 6 bases and 4 bases respectively, with 10 bases between them. The V call is TRBV12-3 or TRBV12-4, the J call TRBJ1-6; D is unresolved. This TCR was recovered from a human donor who was either an allogeneic HSCT recipient or a stem cell or donor lymphocyte infusion donor (not recorded which). It is not recorded whose cells these are; they may come from a transplant donor. Specimen: blood, either unsorted or a sorted T cell fraction (not recorded which). CDR3 sequence (DNA): TGTGCCAGCAGACGAAGCGGATATAATTCACCCCTCCACTTT. Translated, it gives CASRRSGYNSPLHF.